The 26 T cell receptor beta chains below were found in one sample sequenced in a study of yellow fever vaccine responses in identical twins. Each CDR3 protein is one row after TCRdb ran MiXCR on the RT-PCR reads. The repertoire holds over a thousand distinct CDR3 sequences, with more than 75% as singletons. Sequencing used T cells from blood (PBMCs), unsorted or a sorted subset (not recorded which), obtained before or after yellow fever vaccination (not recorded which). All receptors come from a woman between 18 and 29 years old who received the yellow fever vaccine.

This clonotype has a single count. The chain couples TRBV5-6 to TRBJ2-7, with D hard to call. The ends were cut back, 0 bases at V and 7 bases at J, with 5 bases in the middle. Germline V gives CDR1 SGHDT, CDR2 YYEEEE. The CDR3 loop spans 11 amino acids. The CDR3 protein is CASSLASEQYF. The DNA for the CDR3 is TGTGCCAGCAGCTTGGCGTCGGAGCAGTACTTC.

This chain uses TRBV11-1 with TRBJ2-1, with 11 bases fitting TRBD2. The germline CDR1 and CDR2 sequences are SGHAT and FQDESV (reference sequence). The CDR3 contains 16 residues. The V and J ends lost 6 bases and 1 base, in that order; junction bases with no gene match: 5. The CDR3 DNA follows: TGTGCCAGCAGACCGTTAGCGGGAGGGTCCTACAATGAGCAGTTCTTC. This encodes CASRPLAGGSYNEQFF.

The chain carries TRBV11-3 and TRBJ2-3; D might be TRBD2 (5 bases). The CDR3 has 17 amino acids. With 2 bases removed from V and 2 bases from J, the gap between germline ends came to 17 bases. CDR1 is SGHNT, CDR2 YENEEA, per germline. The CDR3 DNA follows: TGTGCCAGCAGCTTACTTACGGGGTGGGAAGCCACAGATACGCAGTATTTT. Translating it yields CASSLLTGWEATDTQYF.

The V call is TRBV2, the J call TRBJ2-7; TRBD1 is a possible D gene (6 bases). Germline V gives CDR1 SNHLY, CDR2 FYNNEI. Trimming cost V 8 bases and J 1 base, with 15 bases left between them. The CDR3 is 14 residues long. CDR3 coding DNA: TGTGCCAGCCACGCGGACAGTTTATCCTACGAGCAGTACTTC. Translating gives CASHADSLSYEQYF.

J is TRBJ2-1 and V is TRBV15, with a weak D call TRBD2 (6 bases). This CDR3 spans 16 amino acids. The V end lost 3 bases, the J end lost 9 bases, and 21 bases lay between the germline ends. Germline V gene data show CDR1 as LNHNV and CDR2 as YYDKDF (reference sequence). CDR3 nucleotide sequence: TGTGCCACCAGCAGCCCCTCCGCTAATTGGGGAGGTGAGCAGTTCTTC. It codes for CATSSPSANWGGEQFF. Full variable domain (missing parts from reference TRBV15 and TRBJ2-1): DAMVIQNPRYQVTQFGKPVTLSCSQTLNHNVMYWYQQKSSQAPKLLFHYYDKDFNNEADTPDNFQSRRPNTSFCFLDIRSPGLGDTAMYLCATSSPSANWGGEQFFGPGTRLTVL.

Written as DNA, the CDR3 is TGCGCCAGCAGTGAGGCTAGCGTGCCTAACGAGCAGTACTTC. Translating it yields CASSEASVPNEQYF. This sequence joins TRBV10-1 and TRBJ2-7, with a weak D call TRBD2 (6 bases). The CDR3 has 14 amino acids. Trimming stripped 2 bases from V and 5 bases from J, with 13 bases between. Germline CDR1 WNHNN, CDR2 SYGVQD (reference sequence).

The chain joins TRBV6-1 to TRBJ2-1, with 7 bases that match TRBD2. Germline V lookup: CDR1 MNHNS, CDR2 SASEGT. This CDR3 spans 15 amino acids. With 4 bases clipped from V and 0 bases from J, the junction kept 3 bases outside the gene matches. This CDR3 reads CASSVGGSSYNEQFF. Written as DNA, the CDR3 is TGTGCCAGCAGTGTGGGCGGGAGCTCCTACAATGAGCAGTTCTTC.

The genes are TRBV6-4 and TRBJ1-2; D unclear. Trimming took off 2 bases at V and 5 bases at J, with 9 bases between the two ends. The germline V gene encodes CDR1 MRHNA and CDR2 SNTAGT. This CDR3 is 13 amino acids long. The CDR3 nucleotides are TGTGCCAGCAGTGACGTTCCGGGTTATGGCTACACCTTC. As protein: CASSDVPGYGYTF.

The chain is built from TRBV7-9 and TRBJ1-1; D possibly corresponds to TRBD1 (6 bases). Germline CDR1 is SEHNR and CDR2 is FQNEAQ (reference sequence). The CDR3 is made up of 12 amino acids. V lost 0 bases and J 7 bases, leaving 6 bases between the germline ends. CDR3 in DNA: TGTGCCAGCAGCTTAGCGGACAGTGAAGCTTTCTTT. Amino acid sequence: CASSLADSEAFF.

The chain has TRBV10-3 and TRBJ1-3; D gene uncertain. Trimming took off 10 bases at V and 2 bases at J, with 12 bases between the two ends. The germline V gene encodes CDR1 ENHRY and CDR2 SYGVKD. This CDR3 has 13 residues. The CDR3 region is CATWAGAGNTIYF. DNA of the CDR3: TGTGCCACTTGGGCGGGCGCTGGAAACACCATATATTTT.

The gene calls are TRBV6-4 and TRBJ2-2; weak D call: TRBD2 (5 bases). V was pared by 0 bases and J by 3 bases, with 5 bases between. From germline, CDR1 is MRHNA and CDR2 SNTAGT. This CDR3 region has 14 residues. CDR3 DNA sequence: TGTGCCAGCAGTGACTCGAGGGACACCGGGGAGCTGTTTTTT. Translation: CASSDSRDTGELFF.

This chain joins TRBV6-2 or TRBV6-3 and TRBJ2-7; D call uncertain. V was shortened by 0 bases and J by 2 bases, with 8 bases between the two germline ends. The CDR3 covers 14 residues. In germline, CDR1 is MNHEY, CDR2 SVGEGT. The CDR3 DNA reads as TGTGCCAGCAGTTACTCGTGGACCGCCTACGAGCAGTACTTC. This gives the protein CASSYSWTAYEQYF.

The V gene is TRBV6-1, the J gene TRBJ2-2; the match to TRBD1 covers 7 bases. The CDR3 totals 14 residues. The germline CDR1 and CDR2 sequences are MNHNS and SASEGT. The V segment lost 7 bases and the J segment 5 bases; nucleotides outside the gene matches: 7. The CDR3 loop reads CASTPGGSTGELFF. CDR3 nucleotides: TGTGCCAGCACACCAGGGGGATCGACCGGGGAGCTGTTTTTT.

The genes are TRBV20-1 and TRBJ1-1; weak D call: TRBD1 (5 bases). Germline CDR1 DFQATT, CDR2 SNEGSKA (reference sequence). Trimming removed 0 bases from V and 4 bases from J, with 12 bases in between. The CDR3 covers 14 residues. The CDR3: CSARDWGFGTEAFF. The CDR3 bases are TGCAGTGCTAGAGATTGGGGGTTTGGCACTGAAGCTTTCTTT.

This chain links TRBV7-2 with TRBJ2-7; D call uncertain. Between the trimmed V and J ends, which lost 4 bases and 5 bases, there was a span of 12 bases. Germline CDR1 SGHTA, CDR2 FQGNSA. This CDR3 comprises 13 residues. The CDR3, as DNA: TGTGCCAGCAGCTCCAGAGAAACCCACGAGCAGTACTTC. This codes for CASSSRETHEQYF.

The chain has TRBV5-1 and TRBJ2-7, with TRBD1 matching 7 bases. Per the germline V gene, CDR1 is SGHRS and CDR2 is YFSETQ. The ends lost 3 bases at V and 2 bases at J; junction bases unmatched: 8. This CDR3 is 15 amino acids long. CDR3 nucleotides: TGCGCCAGCAGCTCCCGACAGGGTAGTACCTACGAGCAGTACTTC. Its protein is CASSSRQGSTYEQYF.

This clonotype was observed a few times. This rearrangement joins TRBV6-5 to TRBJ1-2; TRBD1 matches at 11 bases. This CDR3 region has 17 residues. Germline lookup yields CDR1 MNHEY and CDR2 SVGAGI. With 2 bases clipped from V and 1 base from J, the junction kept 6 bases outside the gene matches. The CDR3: CASSYTGTGGSNYGYTF. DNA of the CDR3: TGTGCCAGCAGTTACACCGGGACAGGGGGTAGTAACTATGGCTACACCTTC.

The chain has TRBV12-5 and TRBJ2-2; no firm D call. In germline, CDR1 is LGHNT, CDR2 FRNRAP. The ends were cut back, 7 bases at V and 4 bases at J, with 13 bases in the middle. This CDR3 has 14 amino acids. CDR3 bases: TGTGCTAGTGCCATCAATGGCGCCACCGGGGAGCTGTTTTTT. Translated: CASAINGATGELFF.

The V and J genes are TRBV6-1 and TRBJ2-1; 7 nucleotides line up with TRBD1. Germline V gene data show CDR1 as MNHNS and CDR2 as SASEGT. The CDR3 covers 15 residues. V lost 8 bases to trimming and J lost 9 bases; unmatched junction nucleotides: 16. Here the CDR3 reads CASPPPGQMRGEQFF. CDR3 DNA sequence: TGTGCCAGCCCTCCACCGGGACAGATGAGGGGTGAGCAGTTCTTC.

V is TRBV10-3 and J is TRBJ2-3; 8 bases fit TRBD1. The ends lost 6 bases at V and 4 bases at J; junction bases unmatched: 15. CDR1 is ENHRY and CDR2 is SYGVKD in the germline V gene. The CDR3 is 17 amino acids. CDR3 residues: CAISRDRSEWLSDTQYF. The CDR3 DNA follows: TGTGCCATCAGCCGGGACAGGTCTGAGTGGTTATCAGATACGCAGTATTTT.

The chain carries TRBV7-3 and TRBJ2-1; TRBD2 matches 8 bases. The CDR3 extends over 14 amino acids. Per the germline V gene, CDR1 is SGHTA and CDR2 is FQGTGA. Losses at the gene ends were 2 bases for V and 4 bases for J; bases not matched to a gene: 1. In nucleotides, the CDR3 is TGTGCCAGCAGCTTAGCTAGCGGGTACAATGAGCAGTTCTTC. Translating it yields CASSLASGYNEQFF.

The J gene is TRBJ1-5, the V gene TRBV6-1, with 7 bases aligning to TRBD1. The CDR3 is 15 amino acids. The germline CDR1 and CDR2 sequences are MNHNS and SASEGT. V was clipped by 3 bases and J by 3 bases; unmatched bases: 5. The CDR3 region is CASSEDRTSNQPQHF. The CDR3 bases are TGTGCCAGCAGTGAGGACAGGACCTCCAATCAGCCCCAGCATTTT.

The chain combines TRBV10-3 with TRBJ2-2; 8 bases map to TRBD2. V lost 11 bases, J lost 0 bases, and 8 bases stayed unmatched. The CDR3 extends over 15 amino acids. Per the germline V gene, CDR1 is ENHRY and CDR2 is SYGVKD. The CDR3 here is CAARGGLSNTGELFF. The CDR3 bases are TGTGCCGCCCGGGGGGGCCTCTCGAACACCGGGGAGCTGTTTTTT.

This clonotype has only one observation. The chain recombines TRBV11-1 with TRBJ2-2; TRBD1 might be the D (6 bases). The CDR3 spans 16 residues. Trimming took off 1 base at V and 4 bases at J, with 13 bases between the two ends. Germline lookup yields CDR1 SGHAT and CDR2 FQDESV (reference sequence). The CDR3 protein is CASSLGTAEPTGELFF. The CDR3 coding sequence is TGTGCCAGCAGCTTAGGGACAGCGGAACCCACCGGGGAGCTGTTTTTT.

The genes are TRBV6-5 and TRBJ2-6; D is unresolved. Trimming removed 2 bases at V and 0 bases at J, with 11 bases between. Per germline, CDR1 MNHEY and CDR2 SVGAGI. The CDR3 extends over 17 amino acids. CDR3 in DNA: TGTGCCAGCAGTTACGGCGATTCGGCCTCTGGGGCCAACGTCCTGACTTTC. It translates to CASSYGDSASGANVLTF.

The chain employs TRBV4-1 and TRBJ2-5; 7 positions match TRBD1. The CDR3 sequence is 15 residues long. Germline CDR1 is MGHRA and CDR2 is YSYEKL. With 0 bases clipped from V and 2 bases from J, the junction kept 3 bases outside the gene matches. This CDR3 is CASSQEGQTQETQYF. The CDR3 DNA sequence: TGCGCCAGCAGCCAAGAGGGACAGACTCAAGAGACCCAGTACTTC.